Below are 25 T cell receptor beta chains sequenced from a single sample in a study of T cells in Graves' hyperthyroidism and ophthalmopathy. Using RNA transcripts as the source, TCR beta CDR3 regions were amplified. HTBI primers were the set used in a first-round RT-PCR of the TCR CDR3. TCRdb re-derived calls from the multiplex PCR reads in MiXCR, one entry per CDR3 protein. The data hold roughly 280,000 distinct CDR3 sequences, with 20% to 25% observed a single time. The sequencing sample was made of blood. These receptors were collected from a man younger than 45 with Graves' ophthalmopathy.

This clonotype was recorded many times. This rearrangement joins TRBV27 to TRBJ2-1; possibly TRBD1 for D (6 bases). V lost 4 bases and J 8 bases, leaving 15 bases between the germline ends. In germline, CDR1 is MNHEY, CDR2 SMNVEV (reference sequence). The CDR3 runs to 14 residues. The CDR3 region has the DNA TGTGCCAGCAGTTCGACTACACAGGGTCATGAGCAGTTCTTC. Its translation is CASSSTTQGHEQFF.

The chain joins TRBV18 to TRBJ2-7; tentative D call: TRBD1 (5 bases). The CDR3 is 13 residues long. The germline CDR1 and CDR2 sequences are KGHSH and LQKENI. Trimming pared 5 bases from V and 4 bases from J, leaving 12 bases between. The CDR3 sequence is CASSRFRGYEQYF. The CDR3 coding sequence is TGTGCCAGCTCAAGATTTAGGGGATACGAGCAGTACTTC.

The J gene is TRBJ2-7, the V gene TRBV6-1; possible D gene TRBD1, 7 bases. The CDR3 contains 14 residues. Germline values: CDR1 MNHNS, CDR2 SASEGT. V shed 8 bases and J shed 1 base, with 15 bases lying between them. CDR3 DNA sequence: TGTGCCAGCGGGGGGCGGGACAGTTCCTACGAGCAGTACTTC. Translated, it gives CASGGRDSSYEQYF.

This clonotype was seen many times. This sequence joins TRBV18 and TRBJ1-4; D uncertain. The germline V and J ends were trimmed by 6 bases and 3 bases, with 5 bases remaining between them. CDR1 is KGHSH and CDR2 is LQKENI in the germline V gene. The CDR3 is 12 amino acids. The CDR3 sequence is CASSGSNEKLFF. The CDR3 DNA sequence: TGTGCCAGCTCGGGGTCTAATGAAAAACTGTTTTTT.

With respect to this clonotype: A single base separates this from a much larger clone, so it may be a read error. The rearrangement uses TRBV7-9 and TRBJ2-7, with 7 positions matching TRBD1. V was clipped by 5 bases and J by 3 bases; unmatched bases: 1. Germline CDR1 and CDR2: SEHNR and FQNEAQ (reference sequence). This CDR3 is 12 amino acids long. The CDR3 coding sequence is TGTGCCAGCAGCGGGACAGACTACGAGCAGTACTTC. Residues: CASSGTDYEQYF.

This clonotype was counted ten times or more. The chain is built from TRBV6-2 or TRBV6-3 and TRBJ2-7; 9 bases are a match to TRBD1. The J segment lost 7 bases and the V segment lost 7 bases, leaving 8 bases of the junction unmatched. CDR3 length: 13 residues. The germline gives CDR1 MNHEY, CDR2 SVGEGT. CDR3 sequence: CASIPQGAGEQYF. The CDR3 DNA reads TGTGCCAGCATCCCACAGGGGGCGGGTGAGCAGTACTTC.

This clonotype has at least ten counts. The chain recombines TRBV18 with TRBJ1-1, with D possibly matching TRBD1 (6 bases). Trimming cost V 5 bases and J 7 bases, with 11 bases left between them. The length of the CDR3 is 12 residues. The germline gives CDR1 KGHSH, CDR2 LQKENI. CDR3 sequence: CASSSQGLEAFF. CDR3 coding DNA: TGTGCCAGCTCATCACAGGGCCTTGAAGCTTTCTTT.

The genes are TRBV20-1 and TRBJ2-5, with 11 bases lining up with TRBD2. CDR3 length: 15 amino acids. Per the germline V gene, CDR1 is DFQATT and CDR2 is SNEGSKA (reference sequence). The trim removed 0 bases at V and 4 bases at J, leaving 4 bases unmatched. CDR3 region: CSARDSGRARETQYF. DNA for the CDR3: TGCAGTGCTAGAGATAGCGGGAGGGCCCGAGAGACCCAGTACTTC.

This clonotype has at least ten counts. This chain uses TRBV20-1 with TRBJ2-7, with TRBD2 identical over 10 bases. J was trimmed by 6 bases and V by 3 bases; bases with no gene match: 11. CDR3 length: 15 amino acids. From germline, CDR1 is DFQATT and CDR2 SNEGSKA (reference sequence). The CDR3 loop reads CSARNSAGGPSEQYF. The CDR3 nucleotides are TGCAGTGCTAGGAATTCAGCGGGAGGGCCGAGCGAGCAGTACTTC.

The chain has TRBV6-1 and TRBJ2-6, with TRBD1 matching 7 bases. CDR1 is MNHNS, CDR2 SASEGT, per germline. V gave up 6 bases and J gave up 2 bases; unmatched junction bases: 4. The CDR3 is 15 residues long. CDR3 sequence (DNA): TGTGCCAGCAGAAACAGGGGACCTGGGGCCAACGTCCTGACTTTC. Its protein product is CASRNRGPGANVLTF.

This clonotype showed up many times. This chain's CDR3 is CSARGGAANTEAFF. The DNA for the CDR3 is TGCAGTGCTAGAGGGGGCGCGGCAAACACTGAAGCTTTCTTT. The genes are TRBV20-1 and TRBJ1-1; a possible D gene is TRBD1 (5 bases). Trimming stripped 1 base from V and 2 bases from J, with 11 bases between. The CDR3 extends over 14 amino acids. The germline CDR1 and CDR2 sequences are DFQATT and SNEGSKA (reference sequence).

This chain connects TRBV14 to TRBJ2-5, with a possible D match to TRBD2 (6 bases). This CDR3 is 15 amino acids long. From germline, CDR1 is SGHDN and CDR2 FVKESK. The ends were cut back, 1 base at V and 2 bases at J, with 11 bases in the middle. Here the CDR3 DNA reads TGTGCCAGCAGCCAAGGTGGGGGGAGGCAAGAGACCCAGTACTTC. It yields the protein CASSQGGGRQETQYF.

CDR3 bases: TGTGCCAGCCGCAGCTCGGTTGAAGTCTATGGCTACACCTTC. Encoded protein: CASRSSVEVYGYTF. The chain joins TRBV18 to TRBJ1-2; no clear D. V was clipped by 8 bases and J by 4 bases, with 17 bases between them. The CDR3 has 14 residues. The germline gives CDR1 KGHSH, CDR2 LQKENI.

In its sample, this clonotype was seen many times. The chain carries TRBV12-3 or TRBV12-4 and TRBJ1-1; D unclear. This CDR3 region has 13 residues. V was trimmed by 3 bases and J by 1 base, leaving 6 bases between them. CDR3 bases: TGTGCCAGCAGTTTTAGCGAGAACACTGAAGCTTTCTTT. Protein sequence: CASSFSENTEAFF.

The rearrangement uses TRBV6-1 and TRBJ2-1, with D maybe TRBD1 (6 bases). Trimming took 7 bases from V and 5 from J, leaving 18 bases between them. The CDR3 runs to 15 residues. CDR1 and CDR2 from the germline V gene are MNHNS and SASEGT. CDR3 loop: CASTLFRTDDNEQFF. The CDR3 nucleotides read TGTGCCAGCACCCTCTTCCGGACAGATGACAATGAGCAGTTCTTC.

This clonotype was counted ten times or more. CDR3 in DNA: TGCAGTGCTAGCGGGACCTCCTACAATGAGCAGTTCTTC. Its protein is CSASGTSYNEQFF. This sequence joins TRBV20-1 and TRBJ2-1; D may be TRBD1 or TRBD2 (5 bases each). This CDR3 spans 13 amino acids. CDR1 DFQATT and CDR2 SNEGSKA come from the germline V gene (reference sequence). V was cut by 3 bases and J by 0 bases, with 6 bases left in between.

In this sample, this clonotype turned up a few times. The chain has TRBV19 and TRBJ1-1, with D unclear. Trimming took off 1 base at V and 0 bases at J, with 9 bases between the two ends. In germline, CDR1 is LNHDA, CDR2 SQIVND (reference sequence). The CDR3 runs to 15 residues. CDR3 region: CASSIGAIMNTEAFF. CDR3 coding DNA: TGTGCCAGTAGTATAGGGGCGATTATGAACACTGAAGCTTTCTTT.

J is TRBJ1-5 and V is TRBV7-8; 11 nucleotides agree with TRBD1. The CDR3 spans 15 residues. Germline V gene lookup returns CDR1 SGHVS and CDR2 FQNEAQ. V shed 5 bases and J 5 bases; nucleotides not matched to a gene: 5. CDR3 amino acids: CASSLGQGGYQPQHF. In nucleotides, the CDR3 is TGTGCCAGCAGCCTGGGACAGGGGGGTTATCAGCCCCAGCATTTT.

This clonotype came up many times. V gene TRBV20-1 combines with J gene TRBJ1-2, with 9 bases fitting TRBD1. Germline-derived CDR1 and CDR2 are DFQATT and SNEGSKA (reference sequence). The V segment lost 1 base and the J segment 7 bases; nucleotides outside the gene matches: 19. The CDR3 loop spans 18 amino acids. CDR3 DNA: TGCAGTGCTAGAGCCTCGCACGTCCCGGGACAGGGAGTCTCTGGCTACACCTTC. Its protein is CSARASHVPGQGVSGYTF.

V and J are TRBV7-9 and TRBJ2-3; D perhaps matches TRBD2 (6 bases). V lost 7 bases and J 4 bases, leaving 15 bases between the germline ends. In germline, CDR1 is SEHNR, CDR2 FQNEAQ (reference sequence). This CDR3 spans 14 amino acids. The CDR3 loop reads CASTASVSPDTQYF. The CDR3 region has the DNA TGTGCCAGCACCGCTAGCGTGTCCCCAGATACGCAGTATTTT.

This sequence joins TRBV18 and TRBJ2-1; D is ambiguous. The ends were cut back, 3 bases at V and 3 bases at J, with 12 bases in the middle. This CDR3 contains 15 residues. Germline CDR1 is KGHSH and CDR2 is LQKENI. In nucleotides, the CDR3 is TGTGCCAGCTCACCCGGACCGACGAACTACAATGAGCAGTTCTTC. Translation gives CASSPGPTNYNEQFF.

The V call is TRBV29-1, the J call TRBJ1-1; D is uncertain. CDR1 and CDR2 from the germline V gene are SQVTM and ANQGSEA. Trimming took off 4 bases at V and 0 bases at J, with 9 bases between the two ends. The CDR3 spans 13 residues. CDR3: CSVATGLNTEAFF. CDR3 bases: TGCAGCGTTGCGACGGGATTGAACACTGAAGCTTTCTTT.

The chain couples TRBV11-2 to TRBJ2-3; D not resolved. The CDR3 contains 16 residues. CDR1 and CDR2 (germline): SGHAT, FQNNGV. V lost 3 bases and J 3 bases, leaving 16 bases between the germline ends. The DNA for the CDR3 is TGTGCCAGCAGCTTTAGCCAGAAAAGCTTAACAGATACGCAGTATTTT. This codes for CASSFSQKSLTDTQYF.

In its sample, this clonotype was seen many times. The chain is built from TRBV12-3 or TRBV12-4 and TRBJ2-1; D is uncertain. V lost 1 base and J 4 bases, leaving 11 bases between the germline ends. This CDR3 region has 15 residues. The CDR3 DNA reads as TGTGCCAGCAGTTTAGGGCCAAGTACTTACAATGAGCAGTTCTTC. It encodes CASSLGPSTYNEQFF.

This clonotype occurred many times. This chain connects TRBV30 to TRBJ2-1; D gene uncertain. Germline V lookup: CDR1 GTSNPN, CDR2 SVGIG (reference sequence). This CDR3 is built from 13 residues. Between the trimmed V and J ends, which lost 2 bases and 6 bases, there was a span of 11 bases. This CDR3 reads CAWSRLEGNEQFF. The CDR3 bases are TGTGCCTGGAGTCGGCTAGAAGGCAATGAGCAGTTCTTC.